The source of this T cell receptor beta chain is a study of blood T cell repertoires in COVID-19. The protocol was immunoSEQ multiplex PCR, while the TCRdb copy is restricted to in-frame clones and leaves out a portion. The table lists more than 150,000 clones, about 85% of them singletons. This CDR3 is built from 15 residues. Trimming left V 5 bases short and J 0 bases short, with 14 bases between. Germline values: CDR1 SGHDN, CDR2 FVKESK. The receptor's source is a woman in her 70s with acute or convalescent COVID-19. The rearrangement links TRBV14 to TRBJ2-7, with D tentatively TRBD1 (6 bases). Sequencing was performed on peripheral blood. The CDR3 region has the DNA TGTGCCAGCAGCTCTGACAGGTTTCCCTCCTACGAGCAGTACTTC. As protein: CASSSDRFPSYEQYF.